Below are 32 T cell receptor beta chains sequenced from a single sample in a study of blood T cell repertoires in COVID-19. Libraries were prepared by immunoSEQ multiplex PCR; TCRdb keeps only in-frame clonotypes and omits some of them. In the table there are a few hundred thousand clones, 84% of which are singletons. Input material: peripheral blood. The receptors shown here come from a human donor in a cohort sampled during active COVID-19.

The chain uses TRBV2 and TRBJ2-7; 7 bases match TRBD1. The CDR3 runs 12 residues. V dropped 7 bases and J dropped 8; count of bases not matched to a gene: 8. Germline CDR1 SNHLY, CDR2 FYNNEI. The CDR3 loop reads CASNLQGNKQYF. In nucleotides, the CDR3 is TGTGCCAGCAACTTACAGGGGAATAAGCAGTACTTC.

The V and J genes are TRBV7-6 and TRBJ2-5; D is uncertain. This CDR3 is 12 amino acids long. The V and J ends lost 5 bases and 4 bases respectively, with 8 bases between them. CDR1 and CDR2 (germline): SGHVS, FNYEAQ. The CDR3 DNA is TGTGCCAGCAGCCCCCGAGGAGAGACCCAGTACTTC. Translating it yields CASSPRGETQYF.

Only one count was recorded for this clone. V is TRBV2 and J is TRBJ1-1; TRBD1 is a possible D gene (5 bases). CDR1 and CDR2 (germline): SNHLY, FYNNEI. This CDR3 is built from 11 residues. Trimming pared 6 bases from V and 11 bases from J, leaving 13 bases between. The CDR3 nucleotides are TGTGCCAGCAGGGAGCGGGGGGTCGCTTTCTTT. Its translation is CASRERGVAFF.

For this clone: The junction departs from germline at one end; a sequencing error may be responsible. CDR3 residues: CASSYRDRDEQYF. Written as DNA, the CDR3 is TGTGCTAGCAGCTACCGGGACAGGGACGAGCAGTACTTC. The chain combines TRBV7-7 with TRBJ2-7; 9 bases fit TRBD1. The CDR3 runs to 13 residues. From germline, CDR1 is SSHAT and CDR2 FNYEAQ (reference sequence).

The chain employs TRBV7-2 and TRBJ2-7; D is unclear. Between the trimmed V and J ends, which lost 1 base and 1 base, there was a span of 5 bases. Germline CDR1 is SGHTA and CDR2 is FQGNSA. CDR3 size: 13 residues. CDR3 sequence (DNA): TGTGCCAGCAGCTTAGACAGTTCCTACGAGCAGTACTTC. It is translated as CASSLDSSYEQYF.

V is TRBV18 and J is TRBJ1-3, with a tentative D call TRBD1 (5 bases). Germline V CDR1 and CDR2: KGHSH, LQKENI. The CDR3 sequence is 16 residues long. Trimming pared 0 bases from V and 3 bases from J, leaving 12 bases between. CDR3 region: CASSPPGRVGGNTIYF. The CDR3 region has the DNA TGTGCCAGCTCACCACCCGGCAGGGTTGGTGGAAACACCATATATTTT.

The V gene is TRBV5-1, the J gene TRBJ2-1; D gene unclear. This CDR3 has 14 amino acids. The germline V and J ends were trimmed by 1 base and 5 bases, with 10 bases remaining between them. Germline V CDR1 and CDR2: SGHRS, YFSETQ. The DNA of the CDR3 is TGCGCCAGCAGCTTGTCAGCGACCGACAATGAGCAGTTCTTC. This sequence encodes CASSLSATDNEQFF. Variable domain in full (rest from reference TRBV5-1 and TRBJ2-1): KAGVTQTPRYLIKTRGQQVTLSCSPISGHRSVSWYQQTPGQGLQFLFEYFSETQRNKGNFPGRFSGRQFSNSRSEMNVSTLELGDSALYLCASSLSATDNEQFFGPGTRLTVL.

The chain has TRBV5-1 and TRBJ1-1, with unresolved D. Per the germline V gene, CDR1 is SGHRS and CDR2 is YFSETQ. The CDR3 has 12 residues. Between the trimmed V and J ends, which lost 1 base and 11 bases, there was a span of 12 bases. Written as DNA, the CDR3 is TGCGCCAGCAGCTTGAGACAATCCGAGGCTTTCTTT. Protein product: CASSLRQSEAFF. Looking up the rest from reference TRBV5-1 and TRBJ1-1 gives the full variable domain: KAGVTQTPRYLIKTRGQQVTLSCSPISGHRSVSWYQQTPGQGLQFLFEYFSETQRNKGNFPGRFSGRQFSNSRSEMNVSTLELGDSALYLCASSLRQSEAFFGQGTRLTVV.

V is TRBV7-2 and J is TRBJ2-2, with 12 nucleotides matching TRBD2. After removal of 4 bases from V and 4 bases from J, the junction contained 4 bases not matched to a gene. CDR1 and CDR2 from the germline V gene are SGHTA and FQGNSA. This CDR3 comprises 16 residues. The CDR3 nucleotides are TGTGCCAGCAGCTACGGACTAGCGGGGATCACCGGGGAGCTGTTTTTT. It translates to CASSYGLAGITGELFF.

The genes are TRBV27 and TRBJ1-5, with D possibly TRBD1 on 6 matching bases. Germline V gives CDR1 MNHEY, CDR2 SMNVEV (reference sequence). This CDR3 is 18 amino acids long. V gave up 11 bases and J gave up 0 bases, with 26 bases separating them. CDR3 nucleotides: TGTGCCTTTTGGCGGGGGCGGGCAGTAAATAATAGCAATCAGCCCCAGCATTTT. This encodes CAFWRGRAVNNSNQPQHF.

This clone showed up just once. This chain connects TRBV7-3 to TRBJ2-2; D might be TRBD2 (5 bases). Germline assignment: CDR1 SGHTA and CDR2 FQGTGA. CDR3 size: 14 residues. V was pared by 5 bases and J by 2 bases, with 9 bases between. The CDR3 DNA reads as TGTGCCAGCAGCGCGGGCCCTAACACCGGGGAGCTGTTTTTT. As protein: CASSAGPNTGELFF.

The chain links TRBV7-6 to TRBJ2-1, with 13 bases fitting TRBD2. Germline V gene data show CDR1 as SGHVS and CDR2 as FNYEAQ. With V trimmed by 4 bases and J by 7 bases, 1 base remained unmatched. The CDR3 extends over 14 amino acids. The CDR3 sequence: CASSWTSGRNEQFF. The CDR3 DNA reads TGTGCCAGCAGCTGGACTAGCGGGAGAAATGAGCAGTTCTTC.

The chain couples TRBV11-1 to TRBJ2-7; the match to TRBD1 covers 12 bases. The CDR3 covers 14 residues. The germline V gene encodes CDR1 SGHAT and CDR2 FQDESV (reference sequence). Germline trimming cut 5 bases from V and 6 bases from J; bases unmatched to any gene: 5. As DNA, the CDR3 is TGTGCCAGCAGCGAGGGGACAGGGGGCAGCGAGCAGTACTTC. Translated, it gives CASSEGTGGSEQYF.

The rearrangement links TRBV25-1 to TRBJ1-5, with TRBD1 matching 8 bases. With V trimmed by 4 bases and J by 2 bases, 1 base remained unmatched. There are 14 residues in the CDR3. Germline CDR1 reads MGHDK; CDR2 reads SYGVNS. CDR3 nucleotides: TGTGCCAGCAGTGTGACAGGGGGCAATCAGCCCCAGCATTTT. Protein sequence: CASSVTGGNQPQHF.

V and J are TRBV19 and TRBJ2-7; possibly TRBD2 for D (6 bases). Between the trimmed V and J ends, which lost 3 bases and 5 bases, there was a span of 20 bases. Germline V gives CDR1 LNHDA, CDR2 SQIVND (reference sequence). This CDR3 comprises 16 residues. DNA of the CDR3: TGTGCCAGTAGTATTGGTCCTGGGCGGGACTTCCACGAGCAGTACTTC. Protein product: CASSIGPGRDFHEQYF.

This clone was counted once. The chain recombines TRBV12-3 or TRBV12-4 with TRBJ2-7, with D unresolved. This CDR3 is built from 10 residues. Trimming cost V 5 bases and J 3 bases, with 2 bases left between them. The CDR3 DNA follows: TGTGCCAGCAGTCTCTACGAGCAGTACTTC. It translates to CASSLYEQYF.

V is TRBV28 and J is TRBJ1-2; D not resolved. The CDR3 has 13 amino acids. In germline, CDR1 is MDHEN, CDR2 SYDVKM. V lost 7 bases and J lost 8, with 17 bases in between. The CDR3: CASTSTGVGGYTF. The CDR3 nucleotides read TGTGCCAGCACCTCTACCGGGGTCGGGGGCTACACCTTC.

The CDR3, as DNA: TGCAGTGCTGGTGCCCCGGGATTGACTAGCGGGCACAATGAGCAGTTCTTC. This translates into CSAGAPGLTSGHNEQFF. The V and J genes are TRBV20-1 and TRBJ2-1, with 10 bases aligning to TRBD2. Unmatched junction bases numbered 15, after V lost 5 bases and J lost 5 bases. The CDR3 contains 17 residues. Germline V gene lookup returns CDR1 DFQATT and CDR2 SNEGSKA (reference sequence).

CDR3 in DNA: TGCGCCAGCAGCCAAGAGGGCAGGGGCTACGAGCAGTACTTC. It is translated as CASSQEGRGYEQYF. The chain uses TRBV4-3 and TRBJ2-7; maybe TRBD1 (6 bases). Trimming stripped 0 bases from V and 3 bases from J, with 9 bases between. Germline V lookup: CDR1 LGHNA, CDR2 YSLEER. This CDR3 has 14 amino acids.

The rearrangement links TRBV11-2 to TRBJ2-6; unclear D gene. Looked up from germline, CDR1 is SGHAT and CDR2 is FQNNGV. Trimming removed 1 base from V and 0 bases from J, with 10 bases in between. The CDR3 sequence is 17 residues long. This CDR3 is CASSLVSRNSGANVLTF. As DNA, the CDR3 is TGTGCCAGCAGCTTAGTAAGCAGGAACTCTGGGGCCAACGTCCTGACTTTC. Variable domain in full (rest from reference TRBV11-2 and TRBJ2-6): EAGVAQSPRYKIIEKRQSVAFWCNPISGHATLYWYQQILGQGPKLLIQFQNNGVVDDSQLPKDRFSAERLKGVDSTLKIQPAKLEDSAVYLCASSLVSRNSGANVLTFGAGSRLTVL.

CDR3 in amino acids: CASRGTGTDSYTF. The CDR3 nucleotides read TGTGCCAGCAGGGGCACCGGGACAGATAGCTACACCTTC. The V and J genes are TRBV6-5 and TRBJ1-2; 7 nucleotides align to TRBD1. Unmatched junction bases numbered 10, after V lost 6 bases and J lost 9 bases. The CDR3 runs 13 residues. CDR1 and CDR2 (germline): MNHEY, SVGAGI.

The chain carries TRBV7-8 and TRBJ2-7, with 10 bases fitting TRBD2. CDR3 length: 18 residues. The junction had 14 bases not matched to a gene; V was cut back by 3 bases and J by 3 bases. Germline values: CDR1 SGHVS, CDR2 FQNEAQ. The CDR3 reads CASSFRTSGLTSHYEQYF. CDR3 sequence (DNA): TGTGCCAGCAGCTTTAGGACTAGCGGATTAACTTCTCACTACGAGCAGTACTTC.

V usage is TRBV21-1 and J usage is TRBJ2-7; TRBD2 is the table's D call and was not checked against the DNA. TRBV21-1 is assigned pseudogene status. The CDR3 runs to 18 residues. This CDR3 reads CASSTAGASGGSTYEQYF. The DNA of the CDR3 is TGTGCCAGCAGCACGGCAGGGGCTAGCGGGGGGTCAACCTACGAGCAGTACTTC.

The rearrangement links TRBV25-1 to TRBJ2-3; possible D gene TRBD1, 5 bases. The CDR3 length is 15 residues. The V and J ends lost 5 bases and 4 bases respectively, with 16 bases between them. From germline, CDR1 is MGHDK and CDR2 SYGVNS. The CDR3 protein is CASSPERTRSDTQYF. The CDR3, as DNA: TGTGCCAGCAGTCCCGAAAGGACACGGTCAGATACGCAGTATTTT.

The V gene is TRBV6-1, the J gene TRBJ2-2, with TRBD1 identical over 7 bases. Germline CDR1 reads MNHNS; CDR2 reads SASEGT. J gave up 3 bases and V 4 bases, and 8 bases lay outside the gene matches. The CDR3 runs to 16 residues. The CDR3 region is CASSGTRTGDTGELFF. The CDR3 DNA sequence: TGTGCCAGCAGTGGAACTAGGACAGGAGACACCGGGGAGCTGTTTTTT.

This clone has only a few counts. This chain links TRBV18 with TRBJ2-5; D uncertain. V gave up 4 bases and J gave up 2 bases, with 8 bases separating them. The CDR3 is made up of 13 amino acids. Germline values: CDR1 KGHSH, CDR2 LQKENI. CDR3 sequence: CASSLDLQETQYF. Here the CDR3 DNA reads TGTGCCAGCTCACTCGACTTGCAAGAGACCCAGTACTTC.

V usage is TRBV19 and J usage is TRBJ2-1; 11 bases are shared with TRBD2. The CDR3 is made up of 16 amino acids. Germline V lookup: CDR1 LNHDA, CDR2 SQIVND (reference sequence). J gave up 10 bases and V 5 bases, and 13 bases lay outside the gene matches. The CDR3 loop reads CASSSIIAGGQGEQFF. DNA of the CDR3: TGTGCCAGTAGTTCTATAATAGCGGGGGGGCAGGGAGAGCAGTTCTTC.

J is TRBJ2-7 and V is TRBV6-5; D unresolved. Germline CDR1 and CDR2: MNHEY and SVGAGI. The CDR3 spans 13 residues. V lost 6 bases to trimming and J lost 4 bases, with 13 bases between them. CDR3 sequence (DNA): TGTGCCAGCAGATACGGGCCTAATTACGAGCAGTACTTC. This sequence encodes CASRYGPNYEQYF.

CDR3 loop: CASSEGPNTDTQYF. The CDR3 DNA reads TGTGCCAGCAGTGAAGGGCCAAACACAGATACGCAGTATTTT. The gene calls are TRBV6-1 and TRBJ2-3; D is undetermined. The CDR3 is 14 amino acids. Deletions cut 1 base from V and 2 bases from J, with 7 bases between. CDR1 is MNHNS, CDR2 SASEGT, per germline.

V usage is TRBV19 and J usage is TRBJ2-7, with 7 bases that match TRBD1. Germline V gene sequence: CDR1 LNHDA, CDR2 SQIVND (reference sequence). The CDR3 sequence is 15 residues long. Trimming at V came to 2 bases and at J to 4 bases, leaving 8 bases not matched to a gene. The CDR3 bases are TGTGCCAGTAGTATATCGGGGACAGACCTATACGAGCAGTACTTC. Translated, it gives CASSISGTDLYEQYF. Supplemented by reference TRBV19 and TRBJ2-7, the full variable domain reads DGGITQSPKYLFRKEGQNVTLSCEQNLNHDAMYWYRQDPGQGLRLIYYSQIVNDFQKGDIAEGYSVSREKKESFPLTVTSAQKNPTAFYLCASSISGTDLYEQYFGPGTRLTVT.

V usage is TRBV4-1 and J usage is TRBJ1-3, with D hard to call. The germline V gene has CDR1 MGHRA and CDR2 YSYEKL. Deletions cut 2 bases from V and 0 bases from J, with 11 bases between. CDR3 length: 16 amino acids. The CDR3 DNA follows: TGCGCCAGCAGCCAAATCTTCCGGAGCTCTGGAAACACCATATATTTT. Encoded protein: CASSQIFRSSGNTIYF.

The chain carries TRBV11-2 and TRBJ1-4; maybe TRBD1 (5 bases). V lost 1 base and J lost 8, with 11 bases in between. The CDR3 totals 14 residues. The germline gives CDR1 SGHAT, CDR2 FQNNGV. The CDR3 sequence: CASSLVAGPEKLFF. The CDR3 DNA is TGTGCCAGCAGCTTAGTTGCAGGGCCCGAAAAACTGTTTTTT.